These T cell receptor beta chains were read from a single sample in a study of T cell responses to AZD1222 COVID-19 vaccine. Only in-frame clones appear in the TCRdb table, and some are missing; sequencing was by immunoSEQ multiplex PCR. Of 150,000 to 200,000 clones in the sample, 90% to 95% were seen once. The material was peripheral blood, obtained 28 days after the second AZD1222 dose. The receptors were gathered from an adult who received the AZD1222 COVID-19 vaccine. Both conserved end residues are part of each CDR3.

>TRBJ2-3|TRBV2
CASSELVRVAQYF
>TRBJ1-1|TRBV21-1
CASSIVRQGAFGNTEAFF
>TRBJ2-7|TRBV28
CASDGLGSYEQYF
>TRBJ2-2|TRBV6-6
CASSFSTFTGELFF
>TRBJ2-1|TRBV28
CASSPDRETYNEQFF
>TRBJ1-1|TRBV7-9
CASSLSPDTEAFF
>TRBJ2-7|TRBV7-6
CASSLGAGGSSYEQYF
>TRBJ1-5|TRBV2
CASRGGGGPTQHF
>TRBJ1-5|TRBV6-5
CASSYGTGSNQPQHF
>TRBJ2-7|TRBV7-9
CASSETSGRPYEQYF
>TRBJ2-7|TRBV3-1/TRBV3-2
CASSQGLAASYEQYF
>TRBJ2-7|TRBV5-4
CASSRDNFYEQYF
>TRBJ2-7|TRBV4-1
CASSQAGSGGYEQYF